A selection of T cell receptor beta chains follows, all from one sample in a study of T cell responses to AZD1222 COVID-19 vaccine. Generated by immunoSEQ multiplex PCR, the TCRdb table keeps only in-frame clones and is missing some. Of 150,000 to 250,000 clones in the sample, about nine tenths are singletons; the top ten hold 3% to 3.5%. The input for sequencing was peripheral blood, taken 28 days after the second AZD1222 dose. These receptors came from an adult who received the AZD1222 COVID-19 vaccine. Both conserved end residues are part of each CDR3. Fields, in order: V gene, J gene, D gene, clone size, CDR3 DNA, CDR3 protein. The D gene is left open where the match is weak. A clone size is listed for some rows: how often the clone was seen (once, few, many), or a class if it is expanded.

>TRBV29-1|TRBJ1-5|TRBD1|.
TGCAGCGCCGAGACAGGGAGGGATCAGCCCCAGCATTTT
CSAETGRDQPQHF
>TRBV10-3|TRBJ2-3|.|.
TGTGCCATCAGTGAACGGGGTTCGAGCACAGATACGCAGTATTTT
CAISERGSSTDTQYF
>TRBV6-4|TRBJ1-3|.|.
TGTGCCAGCAGTGTAGGGGGGGAGATTGAAAACACCATATATTTT
CASSVGGEIENTIYF
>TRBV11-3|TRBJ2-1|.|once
TGTGCCAGCAGCAGCAGACTGGGAGAGGTATCCTACAATGAGCAGTTCTTC
CASSSRLGEVSYNEQFF
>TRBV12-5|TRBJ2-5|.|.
TGTGCTAGTGGTTTGGTACTCAACCAAGAGACCCAGTACTTC
CASGLVLNQETQYF
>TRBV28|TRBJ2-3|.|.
TGTGCCAGCAGTTTACCTAAAACAGATACGCAGTATTTT
CASSLPKTDTQYF
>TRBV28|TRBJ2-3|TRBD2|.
TGTGCCAGCAGGGGACTAGCGGGAAGCGGCACAGATACGCAGTATTTT
CASRGLAGSGTDTQYF
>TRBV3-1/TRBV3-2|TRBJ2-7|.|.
TGTGCCAGCAGTAAACGAGGGGGACAATTCTACGAGCAGTACTTC
CASSKRGGQFYEQYF
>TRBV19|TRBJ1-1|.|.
TGTGCCAGTAGTCTAAGGGACTTCCGTGGGGGCACTGAAGCTTTCTTT
CASSLRDFRGGTEAFF
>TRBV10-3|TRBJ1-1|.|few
TGTGCCATCAGTGAGTGGGGTGAAGCTTTCTTT
CAISEWGEAFF
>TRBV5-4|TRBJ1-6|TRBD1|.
TGTGCCAGCAGCTCGGGACAGGTGGATAATTCACCCCTCCACTTT
CASSSGQVDNSPLHF
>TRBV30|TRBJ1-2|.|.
TGTGCCTGGAGTTTTGAGGCAGGGGTAAACTATGGCTACACCTTC
CAWSFEAGVNYGYTF
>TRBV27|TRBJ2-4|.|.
TGTGCCAGCAGTCCGGTAGCCAAAAACATTCAGTACTTC
CASSPVAKNIQYF
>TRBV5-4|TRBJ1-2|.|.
TGTGCCAGCAGCTTGGTCGGGGGTGGCTATGGCTACACCTTC
CASSLVGGGYGYTF
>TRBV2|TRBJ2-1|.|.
TGTGCCAGCAGTATTACAGGGAGTTATTACAATGAGCAGTTCTTC
CASSITGSYYNEQFF
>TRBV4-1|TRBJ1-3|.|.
TGCGCCAGCAGCCAAGGGGGGGGCTCTCTTGGAAACACCATATATTTT
CASSQGGGSLGNTIYF
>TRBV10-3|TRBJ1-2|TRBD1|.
TGTGCCACACGGGACAGCCAAAACTATGGCTACACCTTC
CATRDSQNYGYTF
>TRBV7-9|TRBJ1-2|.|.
TGTGCCAGCAGCTTAATTGCGAGAAACTATGGCTACACCTTC
CASSLIARNYGYTF
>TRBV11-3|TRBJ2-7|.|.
TGTGCCAGCAGCAAACAGCTCTCCTACGAGCAGTACTTC
CASSKQLSYEQYF
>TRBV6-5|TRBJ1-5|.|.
TGTGCCAGCAGGCTGTGGGGTAGCAATCAGCCCCAGCATTTT
CASRLWGSNQPQHF
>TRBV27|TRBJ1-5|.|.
TGTGCCAGCACAGGCGATTTATCTCAGCCCCAGCATTTT
CASTGDLSQPQHF
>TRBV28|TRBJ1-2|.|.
TGTGCCAGCAGTCGGACCCCTGTTTCTCATGGCTACACCTTC
CASSRTPVSHGYTF
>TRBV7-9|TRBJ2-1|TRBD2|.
TGTGCCAGCAGCTTATCTAGCGGGAGAAATGAGCAGTTCTTC
CASSLSSGRNEQFF
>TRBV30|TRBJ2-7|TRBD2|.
TGTGCCTGGAATAGCGGGAGGGGCACCTACGAGCAGTACTTC
CAWNSGRGTYEQYF
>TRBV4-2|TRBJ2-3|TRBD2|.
TGTGCCAGCAGCCATCCTCCACTAGCGGGAGGCCTAACAGATACGCAGTATTTT
CASSHPPLAGGLTDTQYF
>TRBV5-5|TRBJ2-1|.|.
TGTGCCAGCACCAGAGGTCCCGAGGTTTACAATGAGCAGTTCTTC
CASTRGPEVYNEQFF
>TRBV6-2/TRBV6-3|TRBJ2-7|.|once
TGTGCCAGCAGTTACCCCCCGTCGGCCTCCTACGAGCAGTACTTC
CASSYPPSASYEQYF
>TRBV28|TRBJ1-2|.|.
TGTGCCAGCAGTTTTGGCAGGATCTATGGCTACACCTTC
CASSFGRIYGYTF
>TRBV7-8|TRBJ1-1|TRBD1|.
TGTGCCAGTCTGAGACGGGACAGCCAGTACCTGAACACTGAAGCTTTCTTT
CASLRRDSQYLNTEAFF
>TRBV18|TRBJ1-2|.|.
TGTGCCAGCTCACCAGCAGGGGACGTGCACGGGGATGGCTACACCTTC
CASSPAGDVHGDGYTF
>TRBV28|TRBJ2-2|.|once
TGTGCCAGCAGTGAGGGCAACACCGGGGAGCTGTTTTTT
CASSEGNTGELFF
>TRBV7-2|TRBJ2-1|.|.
TGTGCCAGCAGCTTAGCGGGGGGTGGTGAGCAGTTCTTC
CASSLAGGGEQFF
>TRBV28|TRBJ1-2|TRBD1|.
TGTGCCACCACCCCCCCGGGACAGGGTGGCTACACCTTC
CATTPPGQGGYTF
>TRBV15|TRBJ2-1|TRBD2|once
TGTGCCACCAGCAGGGGGACTAGCGGGAGTAATGAGCAGTTCTTC
CATSRGTSGSNEQFF
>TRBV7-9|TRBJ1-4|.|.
TGTGCCAGCAGTCCTGATAGTCTAAAACTGTTTTTT
CASSPDSLKLFF
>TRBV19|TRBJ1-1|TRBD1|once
TGTGCCAGTAGTAACAGGGGTTGGAACACTGAAGCTTTCTTT
CASSNRGWNTEAFF
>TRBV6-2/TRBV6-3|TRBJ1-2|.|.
TGTGCCAGCAGCAAAACCGGGACCGACCTCTTCGGCTACACCTTC
CASSKTGTDLFGYTF
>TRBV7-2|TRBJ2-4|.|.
TGTGCCAGCAGCCCCCCTGCCGGGCAGCAAAACATTCAGTACTTC
CASSPPAGQQNIQYF
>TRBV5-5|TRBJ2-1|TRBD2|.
TGTGCCAGCAGCTTGTACGCGGGAGGGTTGCATGAGCAGTTCTTC
CASSLYAGGLHEQFF
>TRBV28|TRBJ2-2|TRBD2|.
TGTGCCAGCATTGGACTAGCGGCCACCGGGGAGCTGTTTTTT
CASIGLAATGELFF
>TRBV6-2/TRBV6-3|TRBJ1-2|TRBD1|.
TGTGCCAGCAGTTCCGTGGACAGGGCGAACTATGGCTACACCTTC
CASSSVDRANYGYTF
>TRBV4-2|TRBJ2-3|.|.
TGTGCCAGCAGCCCCAGGGACTGGGCCCGCACAGATACGCAGTATTTT
CASSPRDWARTDTQYF
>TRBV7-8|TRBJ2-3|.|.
TGTGCCAGCAGCTCTCCCGGGGTTCTAGCACGCACAGATACGCAGTATTTT
CASSSPGVLARTDTQYF
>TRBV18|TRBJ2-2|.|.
TGTGCCAGCTCTAGTTTGGCCCCCGGGGAGCTGTTTTTT
CASSSLAPGELFF
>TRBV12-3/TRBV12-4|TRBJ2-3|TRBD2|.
TGTGCCAGCCGGGAGGGAGGAAAGGATACGCAGTATTTT
CASREGGKDTQYF